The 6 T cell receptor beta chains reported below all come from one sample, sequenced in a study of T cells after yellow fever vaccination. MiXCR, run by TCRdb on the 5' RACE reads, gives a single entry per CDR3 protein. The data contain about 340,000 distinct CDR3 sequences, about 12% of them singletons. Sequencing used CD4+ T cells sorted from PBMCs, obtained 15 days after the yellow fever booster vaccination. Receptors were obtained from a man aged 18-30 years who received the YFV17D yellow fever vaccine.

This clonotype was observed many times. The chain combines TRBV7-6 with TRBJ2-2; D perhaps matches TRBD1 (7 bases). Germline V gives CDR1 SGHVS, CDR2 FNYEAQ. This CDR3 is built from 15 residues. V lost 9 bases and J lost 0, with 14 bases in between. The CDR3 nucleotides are TGTGCCAGTCAGGCGGGACAGCCGAACACCGGGGAGCTGTTTTTT. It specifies CASQAGQPNTGELFF.

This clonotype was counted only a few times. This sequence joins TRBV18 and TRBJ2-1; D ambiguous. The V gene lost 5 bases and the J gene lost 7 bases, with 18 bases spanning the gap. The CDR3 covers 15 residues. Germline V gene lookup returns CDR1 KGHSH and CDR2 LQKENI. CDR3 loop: CASSAQGFTENEQFF. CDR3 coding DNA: TGTGCCAGCTCAGCACAAGGATTTACGGAGAATGAGCAGTTCTTC.

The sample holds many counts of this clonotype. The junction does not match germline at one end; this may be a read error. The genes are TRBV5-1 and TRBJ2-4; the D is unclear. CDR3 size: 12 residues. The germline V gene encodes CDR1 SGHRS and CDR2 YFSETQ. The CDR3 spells CASSLEGNIQYF. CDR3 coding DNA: TGTGCCAGCAGCTTAGAAGGGAACATTCAGTACTTC.

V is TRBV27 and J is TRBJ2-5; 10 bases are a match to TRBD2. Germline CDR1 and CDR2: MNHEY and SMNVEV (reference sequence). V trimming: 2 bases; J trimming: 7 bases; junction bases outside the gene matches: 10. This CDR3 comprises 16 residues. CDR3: CASSLEGTSAGLTQYF. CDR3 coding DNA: TGTGCCAGCAGTTTAGAGGGGACTAGCGCGGGATTGACCCAGTACTTC.

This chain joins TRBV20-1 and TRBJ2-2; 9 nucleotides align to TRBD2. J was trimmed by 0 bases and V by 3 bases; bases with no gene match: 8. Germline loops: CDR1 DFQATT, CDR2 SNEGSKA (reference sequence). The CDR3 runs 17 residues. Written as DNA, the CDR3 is TGCAGTGCTAGTGCGAGCGGGGGGCCTACGAACACCGGGGAGCTGTTTTTT. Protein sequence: CSASASGGPTNTGELFF.

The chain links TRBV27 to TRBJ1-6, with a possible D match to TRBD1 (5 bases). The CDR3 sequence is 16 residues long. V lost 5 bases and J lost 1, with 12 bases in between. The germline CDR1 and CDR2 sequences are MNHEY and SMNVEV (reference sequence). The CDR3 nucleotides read TGTGCCAGCAGTACCCGGGGGGGGTCCTATAATTCACCCCTCCACTTT. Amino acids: CASSTRGGSYNSPLHF.